This paragraph reports one TCR beta chain. No antigen is known for it. Germline V gene lookup returns CDR1 SGHDT and CDR2 YYEEEE. The CDR3 consists of 15 residues. Trimming took 3 bases from V and 0 from J; bases not matched to a gene: 3. This sample was taken from a study of cytomegalovirus exposure and HLA in healthy donors. Overall study context: In an early release, HLA-typed donors contributed tens of millions of unique TCR sequences.

Sampled while nominally healthy, donors likely had unrecorded immune exposures. This PCR relied on a set of 60 Vbeta primers and 13 Jbeta primers. The repertoire was sequenced with immunoSEQ multiplex PCR; TCRdb's copy has only in-frame clones and lacks some. The table has 100,000 to 150,000 clones, around 77% seen once. Broader study findings: As was reported, the HLA-A and HLA-B alleles of most subjects were accurately predicted from TCR beta sequences. The records held CMV serostatus as the only immune exposure information.

The sequencing sample was made of PBMCs. The TCR originated in a male donor in good health and CMV-seropositive. The chain recombines TRBV5-6 with TRBJ2-1, with 7 bases identical to TRBD2. This chain's CDR3 is CASSSGTISYNEQFF. CDR3 bases: TGTGCCAGCAGCTCCGGGACTATCTCCTACAATGAGCAGTTCTTC.